A selection of T cell receptor beta chains follows, all from one sample in a study of PD-L1 blockade in urothelial cancer. Some clones are missing from TCRdb's copy, which holds only in-frame ones; the method was immunoSEQ multiplex PCR. This sample has around 46,000 clones, with roughly four fifths found just once. This specimen was PBMCs, taken around atezolizumab (anti-PD-L1) treatment. Receptors originate from a man between 60 and 75 years old with urothelial cancer. CDR3s include the opening cysteine and the closing phenylalanine or tryptophan. Rows give clone size only sometimes, using once, few, many, or a class for an expanded clone.

v_call clone_size cdr3_aa
TRBV6-6 - CASSYSGVGSPLHF
TRBV7-2 - CASSATGEVNSNQPQHF
TRBV6-5 few CASSRDRRSYEQYF
TRBV20-1 - CSAGPHTEAFF
TRBV5-4 - CASNRDKAYEQYF
TRBV4-3 few CASSQRGVAGGYNEQFF
TRBV5-1 - CASSTRTEANTGELFF
TRBV28 few CASRSGQFIQPQHF
TRBV28 - CASSSPGGGEGYGYTF
TRBV27 - CASSLSRDSPLHF
TRBV5-1 - CASSTGLAGTYEQYF
TRBV7-9 - CASILGGGAGHNEQFF
TRBV18 once CASSRLPLDTEAFF
TRBV25-1 - CASSEYNRGNYGYTF
TRBV28 few CASSSGYRGGTQYF
TRBV11-1 - CASSLDRGAGANVLTF
TRBV29-1 once CSVVPGQGNEQYF
TRBV30 - CAWTLGVSYEQYF
TRBV6-1 - CASSENTGTTEAFF
TRBV28 - CASSRTDYGYTF
TRBV7-6 - CASSLQGNTEAFF
TRBV4-1 - CASSQVGLVSGELFF
TRBV5-1 - CTSSLGQLNEKLFF
TRBV5-1 - CASSAEGGSTEAFF
TRBV15 - CATSRDPQKETQYF
TRBV11-2 - CASSLAGGEQYF
TRBV6-5 - CASRSGGEETQYF
TRBV7-2 - CASSSGQGFYEQYF
TRBV7-6 once CASSWGGRGSANTGELFF
TRBV30 once CACNRGRGNQPQHF
TRBV29-1 few CSVDLGGRVF
TRBV19 - CASSPRTDNTEAFF
TRBV19 - CASSLRTTTDTQYF
TRBV4-2 - CASSVSGGPNEQYF
TRBV6-5 - CASSRGLNTEAFF
TRBV5-1 - CASFALTGVAGELFF
TRBV28 - CASSQTGLNSPLHF
TRBV23-1 - CASSRERQGGAENTEAFF
TRBV2 once CASRGLAGAYNEQFF
TRBV7-9 - CASSLPYEQYF
TRBV12-5 once CASGLAGEVEAFF
TRBV10-3 once CANSGDGVHEQFF
TRBV5-6 - CASSLQGAVTYEQYF